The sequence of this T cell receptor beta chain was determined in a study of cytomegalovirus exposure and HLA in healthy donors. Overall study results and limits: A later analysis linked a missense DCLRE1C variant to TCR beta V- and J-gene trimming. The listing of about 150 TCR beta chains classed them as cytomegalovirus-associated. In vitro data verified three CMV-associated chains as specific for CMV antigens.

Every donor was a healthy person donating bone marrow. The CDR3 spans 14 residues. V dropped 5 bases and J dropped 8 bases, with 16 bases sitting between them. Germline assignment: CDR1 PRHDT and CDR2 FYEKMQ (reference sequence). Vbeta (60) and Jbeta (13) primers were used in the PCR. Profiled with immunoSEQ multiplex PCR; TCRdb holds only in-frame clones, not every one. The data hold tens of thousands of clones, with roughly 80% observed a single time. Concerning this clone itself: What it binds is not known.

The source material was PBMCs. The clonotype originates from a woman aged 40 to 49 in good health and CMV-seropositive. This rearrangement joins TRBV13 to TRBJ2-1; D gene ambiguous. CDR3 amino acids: CASSLMVGVDEQFF. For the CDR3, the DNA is TGTGCCAGCAGCCTTATGGTGGGCGTAGATGAGCAGTTCTTC.